The 29 T cell receptor beta chains reported below all come from one sample, sequenced in a study of blood T cell repertoires in COVID-19. The table came from immunoSEQ multiplex PCR; TCRdb's copy has only in-frame clones and leaves some out. The repertoire has a few hundred thousand clones, around 90% of them found once; the top ten carry about 4.5%. Input material: PBMCs or T cells enriched from blood (not recorded which). The receptors were sampled from a young woman with acute COVID-19.

V and J are TRBV10-3 and TRBJ1-4; D gene ambiguous. This CDR3 region has 14 residues. V was trimmed by 3 bases and J by 3 bases, leaving 8 bases between them. Germline lookup yields CDR1 ENHRY and CDR2 SYGVKD. In DNA form, the CDR3 reads TGTGCCATCAGTGAAGCGGCTTCTAATGAAAAACTGTTTTTT. Its translation is CAISEAASNEKLFF.

The chain links TRBV19 to TRBJ1-1, with TRBD1 identical over 8 bases. The CDR3 runs to 16 residues. From germline, CDR1 is LNHDA and CDR2 SQIVND (reference sequence). V shed 6 bases and J 4 bases; nucleotides not matched to a gene: 13. CDR3 sequence: CASSTPGDRQRTEAFF. The DNA for the CDR3 is TGTGCCAGTAGCACCCCTGGGGACAGGCAACGCACTGAAGCTTTCTTT.

The chain recombines TRBV7-3 with TRBJ2-7; 8 bases are shared with TRBD2. V was pared by 5 bases and J by 5 bases, with 11 bases of the junction left unmatched. The CDR3 runs to 15 residues. CDR1 is SGHTA and CDR2 is FQGTGA in the germline V gene. CDR3 protein: CASSPGLGLENEQYF. The CDR3 nucleotides read TGTGCCAGCAGCCCTGGGTTGGGACTAGAGAACGAGCAGTACTTC.

Of note for this clone: Other DNA sequences from this sample encode an identical CDR3 as well. The chain combines TRBV3-1 (or the pseudogene TRBV3-2) with TRBJ1-1, with 7 positions matching TRBD1. Trimming cost V 4 bases and J 4 bases; bases outside gene matches: 0. CDR1 LGHDT and CDR2 YNNKEL come from the germline V gene (reference sequence). The CDR3 is 12 residues long. Here the CDR3 reads CASSPGGTEAFF. Written as DNA, the CDR3 is TGTGCCAGCAGCCCAGGGGGCACTGAAGCTTTCTTT.

This chain links TRBV27 with TRBJ2-7; possible D gene TRBD2, 6 bases. In germline, CDR1 is MNHEY, CDR2 SMNVEV (reference sequence). Trimming removed 1 base at V and 0 bases at J, with 16 bases between. The CDR3 has 17 residues. CDR3 in DNA: TGTGCCAGCAGTTTATGGGCTAGCGTTAAAAGCTCCTACGAGCAGTACTTC. Translating it yields CASSLWASVKSSYEQYF.

The gene calls are TRBV9 and TRBJ2-3; no reliable D call. V was trimmed by 1 base and J by 6 bases, leaving 6 bases between them. Germline CDR1 SGDLS, CDR2 YYNGEE. The CDR3 totals 12 residues. The CDR3 spells CASSVPRDTQYF. CDR3 nucleotide sequence: TGTGCCAGCAGCGTACCCCGGGATACGCAGTATTTT.

The chain recombines TRBV28 with TRBJ2-7; D may be TRBD1 (5 bases). This CDR3 has 13 amino acids. V gave up 5 bases and J gave up 2 bases, with 10 bases separating them. Germline CDR1 reads MDHEN; CDR2 reads SYDVKM. The chain's CDR3 is CASSVDSPYEQYF. The CDR3, as DNA: TGTGCCAGCAGTGTCGACAGTCCCTACGAGCAGTACTTC.

This clone was counted between two and nine times. CDR3 coding DNA: TGCGCCAGCAGCTTGGCCTTGGGCGGGCCCTACGAGCAGTACTTC. This sequence encodes CASSLALGGPYEQYF. The V and J genes are TRBV5-1 and TRBJ2-7, with D tentatively TRBD2 (5 bases). The CDR3 totals 15 residues. V lost 0 bases to trimming and J lost 2 bases, with 12 bases between them. The germline CDR1 and CDR2 sequences are SGHRS and YFSETQ. Filled out from reference TRBV5-1 and TRBJ2-7, the complete variable domain reads KAGVTQTPRYLIKTRGQQVTLSCSPISGHRSVSWYQQTPGQGLQFLFEYFSETQRNKGNFPGRFSGRQFSNSRSEMNVSTLELGDSALYLCASSLALGGPYEQYFGPGTRLTVT.

The rearrangement uses TRBV28 and TRBJ2-7; D gene unclear. This CDR3 is 14 amino acids long. The V end was cut by 6 bases, the J end by 5 bases, with 17 bases between. CDR1 is MDHEN, CDR2 SYDVKM, per germline. CDR3 DNA sequence: TGTGCCAGCAGCCCCCCTTTGGCACGGGACGAGCAGTACTTC. It is translated as CASSPPLARDEQYF.

This chain's CDR3 is CASSQESGANYGYTF. The DNA of the CDR3 is TGCGCCAGCAGCCAAGAGAGCGGAGCTAACTATGGCTACACCTTC. This chain connects TRBV4-1 to TRBJ1-2; no clear D gene. Germline lookup yields CDR1 MGHRA and CDR2 YSYEKL. The CDR3 totals 15 residues. V was trimmed by 0 bases and J by 0 bases, leaving 8 bases between them.

This chain uses TRBV5-5 with TRBJ2-1; maybe TRBD2 (6 bases). This CDR3 contains 18 residues. The germline V and J ends were trimmed by 0 bases and 8 bases, with 24 bases remaining between them. From germline, CDR1 is SGHKS and CDR2 YYEKEE (reference sequence). This chain's CDR3 is CASSLDDSGDLSAYEQFF. DNA of the CDR3: TGTGCCAGCAGCTTGGATGATTCGGGAGATCTATCAGCGTATGAGCAGTTCTTC.

V and J are TRBV19 and TRBJ1-5; 8 positions match TRBD1. Germline V gives CDR1 LNHDA, CDR2 SQIVND (reference sequence). The CDR3 extends over 16 amino acids. V lost 1 base and J lost 4; bases outside the gene matches: 6. The CDR3 spells CASSIVGTGLNQPQHF. The CDR3 coding sequence is TGTGCCAGTAGTATAGTGGGGACAGGCTTGAATCAGCCCCAGCATTTT.

The rearrangement links TRBV28 to TRBJ2-6; D may be TRBD1 (5 bases). V was pared by 6 bases and J by 4 bases, with 13 bases between. The germline V gene encodes CDR1 MDHEN and CDR2 SYDVKM. The CDR3 runs 15 residues. CDR3 amino acids: CASSRDSSGANVLTF. The CDR3, as DNA: TGTGCCAGCAGCCGAGACAGTTCAGGGGCCAACGTCCTGACTTTC.

V and J are TRBV6-5 and TRBJ2-7; 8 bases map to TRBD1. Losses at the gene ends were 6 bases for V and 1 base for J; bases not matched to a gene: 2. Germline loops: CDR1 MNHEY, CDR2 SVGAGI. This CDR3 spans 13 amino acids. The CDR3 reads CASRGTGSYEQYF. CDR3 sequence (DNA): TGTGCCAGCAGGGGGACAGGTTCCTACGAGCAGTACTTC.

The chain is built from TRBV6-2 or TRBV6-3 and TRBJ1-1; D is ambiguous. Germline V gene lookup returns CDR1 MNHEY and CDR2 SVGEGT. The CDR3 totals 14 residues. V lost 0 bases to trimming and J lost 2 bases, with 7 bases between them. The CDR3 loop is CASSYSWQNTEAFF. The CDR3 DNA reads as TGTGCCAGCAGTTACTCGTGGCAAAACACTGAAGCTTTCTTT.

The chain joins TRBV28 to TRBJ1-1, with 8 bases matching TRBD1. After removal of 5 bases from V and 0 bases from J, the junction contained 8 bases not matched to a gene. Germline V gene sequence: CDR1 MDHEN, CDR2 SYDVKM. CDR3 size: 16 residues. The CDR3 is CASSPRTGRMNTEAFF. The CDR3, as DNA: TGTGCCAGCAGTCCGAGGACAGGGCGTATGAACACTGAAGCTTTCTTT.

This clone was seen only once. The genes are TRBV28 and TRBJ1-2; 8 bases agree with TRBD1. V shed 4 bases and J 3 bases; nucleotides not matched to a gene: 7. CDR3 length equals 15 residues. Germline V gene data show CDR1 as MDHEN and CDR2 as SYDVKM. CDR3 loop: CASSSTGELDYGYTF. As DNA, the CDR3 is TGTGCCAGCAGTTCGACAGGGGAGCTGGACTATGGCTACACCTTC.

The chain joins TRBV30 to TRBJ1-2, with 7 bases lining up with TRBD1. V lost 3 bases, J lost 0 bases, and 1 base stayed unmatched. Germline lookup yields CDR1 GTSNPN and CDR2 SVGIG (reference sequence). The CDR3 is made up of 13 amino acids. The CDR3 protein is CAWRGTANYGYTF. The CDR3 nucleotides read TGTGCCTGGAGAGGGACAGCTAACTATGGCTACACCTTC.

V gene TRBV7-9 combines with J gene TRBJ1-2; possibly TRBD1 for D (5 bases). Trimming removed 3 bases from V and 2 bases from J, with 19 bases in between. The CDR3 extends over 17 amino acids. Germline values: CDR1 SEHNR, CDR2 FQNEAQ (reference sequence). CDR3 bases: TGTGCCAGCAGCTTGGATATGGGACCGGGGGGGAACTATGGCTACACCTTC. Its translation: CASSLDMGPGGNYGYTF.

V usage is TRBV10-3 and J usage is TRBJ1-4; unclear D gene. V shed 1 base and J shed 7 bases, with 16 bases lying between them. CDR1 ENHRY and CDR2 SYGVKD come from the germline V gene. The CDR3 extends over 16 amino acids. The CDR3 DNA is TGTGCCATCAGTGAGTTACTCGAGGGTAGTGGTGAAAAACTGTTTTTT. Its protein is CAISELLEGSGEKLFF.

The rearrangement uses TRBV23-1 and TRBJ1-1; maybe TRBD1 (5 bases). TRBV23-1 carries the ORF label, with uncertain function. V was clipped by 2 bases and J by 1 base, with 14 bases between them. The CDR3 is made up of 16 amino acids. The CDR3 DNA reads TGCGCCAGCAGTCAACCCGAAGGGGCGAGGAACACTGAAGCTTTCTTT. Translated, it gives CASSQPEGARNTEAFF.

The chain has TRBV3-1 (or the pseudogene TRBV3-2) and TRBJ1-1, with D perhaps TRBD1 (6 bases). The CDR3 totals 18 residues. CDR1 is LGHDT and CDR2 is YNNKEL in the germline V gene (reference sequence). V gave up 1 base and J gave up 0 bases, with 18 bases separating them. CDR3 sequence: CASSQVPPGAYVNTEAFF. The CDR3 DNA sequence: TGTGCCAGCAGCCAAGTCCCGCCAGGGGCCTATGTGAACACTGAAGCTTTCTTT.

The rearrangement joins TRBV13 to TRBJ2-1; 7 nucleotides line up with TRBD2. The CDR3 is made up of 15 amino acids. J lost 4 bases, V lost 3 bases, and 6 bases had no gene match. Per germline, CDR1 PRHDT and CDR2 FYEKMQ (reference sequence). The CDR3 DNA follows: TGTGCCAGCAGCTTTAGTGGCGGGGGTTACAATGAGCAGTTCTTC. Its translation is CASSFSGGGYNEQFF.

The chain has TRBV10-2 and TRBJ1-5; weak D call: TRBD1 (6 bases). Per germline, CDR1 WSHSY and CDR2 SAAADI. Trimming pared 3 bases from V and 3 bases from J, leaving 15 bases between. The CDR3 has 16 amino acids. This chain's CDR3 is CASSDRADSNNQPQHF. The CDR3, as DNA: TGCGCCAGCAGTGACCGCGCGGACAGTAACAATCAGCCCCAGCATTTT.

This rearrangement joins TRBV3-1 (or the pseudogene TRBV3-2) to TRBJ1-1; perhaps TRBD1 as D (5 bases). The germline gives CDR1 LGHDT, CDR2 YNNKEL (reference sequence). V was clipped by 1 base and J by 5 bases, with 17 bases between them. The CDR3 has 16 amino acids. DNA for the CDR3: TGTGCCAGCAGCCAAGGGGTCCGGGGGGGATGGACTGAAGCTTTCTTT. Translated, it gives CASSQGVRGGWTEAFF.

This sequence joins TRBV7-8 and TRBJ1-5; 7 nucleotides agree with TRBD1. The CDR3 length is 15 residues. V gave up 6 bases and J gave up 1 base; unmatched junction bases: 6. CDR1 and CDR2 (germline): SGHVS, FQNEAQ. CDR3 protein: CASRKGTESNQPQHF. DNA of the CDR3: TGTGCCAGCAGAAAAGGGACAGAGAGCAATCAGCCCCAGCATTTT.

The V and J genes are TRBV15 and TRBJ2-1, with 7 bases that match TRBD2. Germline CDR1 LNHNV, CDR2 YYDKDF (reference sequence). The V gene end was trimmed by 5 bases and the J gene end by 7 bases; junction bases not matched to a gene: 11. This CDR3 has 15 residues. The CDR3 DNA reads as TGTGCCACCAGCGCGACTAGCCGGAGAGGGAATGAGCAGTTCTTC. This translates into CATSATSRRGNEQFF. The entire variable domain, with the rest obtained from reference TRBV15 and TRBJ2-1, is as follows: DAMVIQNPRYQVTQFGKPVTLSCSQTLNHNVMYWYQQKSSQAPKLLFHYYDKDFNNEADTPDNFQSRRPNTSFCFLDIRSPGLGDTAMYLCATSATSRRGNEQFFGPGTRLTVL.

The chain has TRBV18 and TRBJ1-5; D is unclear. In germline, CDR1 is KGHSH, CDR2 LQKENI. Trimming shortened V by 8 bases and J by 2 bases, and 13 bases separated the two germline ends. The CDR3 length is 14 residues. The CDR3 DNA reads TGTGCCAGCCGCGGTGGTGTGCGCAATCAGCCCCAGCATTTT. Its protein product is CASRGGVRNQPQHF.

This clone came up a few times. The chain has TRBV7-2 and TRBJ2-3; 8 positions agree with TRBD2. V lost 5 bases, J lost 3 bases, and 7 bases stayed unmatched. The CDR3 loop spans 15 amino acids. Germline V CDR1 and CDR2: SGHTA, FQGNSA. The CDR3 sequence is CASSRGLAGTDTQYF. The CDR3 DNA follows: TGTGCCAGCAGCAGAGGACTAGCCGGGACAGATACGCAGTATTTT.